This T cell receptor (beta chain) was retrieved from a study of metastatic and nonmetastatic thyroid tumors (TCRdb year 2020). Background for the entire study: Repertoires from peripheral blood and from tumor or nodule tissue samples of malignant and benign thyroid patients were compared.

This clone was recorded many times. Its antigen specificity is not known. Base qualities were left out, and no much larger clone turns up one base away. Before undergoing thyroid surgery, none of the patients had been given any kind of treatment. Using T-cell receptor beta sequencing, the researchers looked back retrospectively at clinical samples from patients, gathered between about 2011 and 2018. CDR1 and CDR2, per the germline V gene, are SGHRS and YFSETQ. Reading from cysteine to phenylalanine, the CDR3 counts 12 amino acids. The entry retains the CDR3 DNA only, 36 bases that are in frame from base 1. V and J lose 4 bases and 2 bases, and a span of 6 bases separates them. The research as a whole found: In both blood and tumor samples, malignant tumors were reported to have significantly higher TCR beta diversity than benign nodules.

Library method: PCR. TCRdb lists the instrument as Illumina HiSeq 4000. The TCR beta-chain CDR3 region of each patient was profiled by high-throughput sequencing. The authors' pipeline ran thus. A classifier to discriminate distant-metastatic papillary thyroid cancer patients was built from CDR3 differences across clinicopathological groups. Repertoire diversity was assessed with the Shannon index, and tumor-blood repertoire similarity with the Morisita-Horn index. Through fastp at Q25 and MiXCR, TCRdb rebuilt clones from the public reads, retaining in-frame beta chains. TCRdb, not the original authors, processed these V and J calls. In this sample the table shows 20,000 to 25,000 clones, roughly an eighth of which occur a single time. Approximately 6.2% of the sample lies in the top ten.

The sample comprised blood. The receptor was derived from a male donor with papillary thyroid cancer or a benign thyroid nodule (not recorded which). Some clones in this sample may be carry-over from other donors' samples. Here the chain combines TRBV5-1 and TRBJ1-2, with the D gene uncertain. The DNA sequence is TGCGCCAGCAGCCTCGACAACTATGGCTACACCTTC. Translated, this is CASSLDNYGYTF.